Listed here are 22 T cell receptor beta chains from one sample, sequenced in a study of tumor-infiltrating lymphocytes in primary liver carcinoma. Germline DNA was extracted too, while blood RNA derived from unsorted whole blood. With a constant-region primer, TCR beta cDNA was made from 500 ng of total RNA. For TCR beta, libraries were produced by three nested multiplex PCR rounds using slightly modified ARM-PCR. Rounds one and two of PCR, each of about 10 cycles, were primed with TRBV1-TRBV30 forward primers and a C-beta reverse primer. Each CDR3 protein is one row after TCRdb ran MiXCR on the multiplex PCR reads. The sample has approximately 320,000 distinct CDR3 sequences, 45% to 70% seen once; the top ten hold over 15%. Sequenced: peripheral blood. These receptors all come from a woman in her twenties or thirties with primary liver carcinoma and hepatitis B virus infection.

As for this clonotype: Its ends do not fully match the called genes, so a read error is possible. The J gene is TRBJ2-5, the V gene TRBV11-1, with D perhaps TRBD1 (7 bases). The germline CDR1 and CDR2 sequences are SGHAT and FQDESV (reference sequence). There are 14 residues in the CDR3. In DNA, the CDR3 is TGTGTCAGCAACCATAAGGGGGGACAGGAGACCCAGTACTTC. Amino acids: CVSNHKGGQETQYF.

This clonotype appeared a single time. The junction differs from germline at one of its ends, possibly a read error. The J gene is TRBJ2-3, the V gene TRBV29-1; D ambiguous. Germline-derived CDR1 and CDR2 are SQVTM and ANQGSEA. The CDR3 is 16 residues long. In nucleotides, the CDR3 is TGCAGCGTTGATTATTCCGAACACGGCCGACACAGATACGCAGTATTT. Translated, it gives CSVDYSEHGRHRYAVF.

The genes are TRBV11-2 and TRBJ2-7; a weak D match, TRBD2 (5 bases). V lost 6 bases and J 2 bases, leaving 14 bases between the germline ends. This CDR3 is 14 amino acids long. Germline V gene data show CDR1 as SGHAT and CDR2 as FQNNGV. The DNA of the CDR3 is TGTGCCAGCAGTTTATTAGAGGGCCCCTACGAGCAGTACTTC. Its translation is CASSLLEGPYEQYF.

Comments on this clonotype: This may be a read error: a much more frequent sequence differs by one nucleotide. This likely comes from a read error, as the CDR3 has no conserved phenylalanine or tryptophan at its end. The CDR3 DNA sequence: TGCAGCGTTGAATCTGGGGGGCCGAAGGAGACCCAGTACCTC. Protein sequence: CSVESGGPKETQYL. This sequence joins TRBV29-1 and TRBJ2-7; either TRBD1 or TRBD2 may fit D (6 bases each). The DNA end is a closer match to TRBJ2-5, so the J assignment may be wrong. Germline-derived CDR1 and CDR2 are SQVTM and ANQGSEA. The CDR3 runs 14 residues.

This clonotype was detected only once. This CDR3 is missing its conserved last phenylalanine or tryptophan, likely due to a read error. The gene calls are TRBV7-9 and TRBJ2-7, with TRBD2 as a possible D gene (5 bases). Germline CDR1 and CDR2: SEHNR and FQNEAQ (reference sequence). The CDR3 runs 14 residues. The germline V and J ends were trimmed by 0 bases and 5 bases, with 11 bases remaining between them. The CDR3 region is CASSLAEVGDEQYY. CDR3 sequence (DNA): TGTGCCAGCAGCTTAGCCGAGGTCGGGGACGAGCAGTACTAC.

Concerning this clonotype: A much larger clone differs from this one at a single base, so this may be a read error. J is TRBJ2-7 and V is TRBV6-6; TRBD2 aligns across 11 bases. Germline V gene data show CDR1 as MNHNY and CDR2 as SVGAGI (reference sequence). The CDR3 contains 14 residues. The CDR3 loop reads CTSTQTSGRAEQYF. DNA of the CDR3: TGTACCAGCACCCAAACTAGCGGGAGAGCCGAGCAGTACTTC.

Note on this clonotype: One junction end disagrees with the germline gene, perhaps due to a read error. This chain connects TRBV12-3 or TRBV12-4 to TRBJ1-2; D remains ambiguous. This CDR3 has 12 amino acids. The CDR3 coding sequence is TGTGCCAGCAGTTCCGTCCCTTATGACTACACCTTC. Protein product: CASSSVPYDYTF.

On this clonotype itself: One end of the junction does not line up with germline, which may come from a read error. V gene TRBV28 combines with J gene TRBJ2-4; D gene uncertain. Germline CDR1 MDHEN, CDR2 SYDVKM. The CDR3 is 14 amino acids. In DNA, the CDR3 is TGCGCCAGCAGTTTCCCGCGGTCCAAAAACATTCAGTACTTC. Translated: CASSFPRSKNIQYF.

This rearrangement joins TRBV6-5 to TRBJ2-5; 9 bases are a match to TRBD1. V dropped 7 bases and J dropped 6; count of bases not matched to a gene: 15. There are 16 residues in the CDR3. Per the germline V gene, CDR1 is MNHEY and CDR2 is SVGAGI. The CDR3 DNA sequence: TGTGCCAGCACCGACAGGGGGGGTCCCCAACCGAAGACCCAGTACTTC. Its translation: CASTDRGGPQPKTQYF.

On this clonotype itself: A much larger clone differs from this one at a single base, so this may be a read error. J is TRBJ1-5 and V is TRBV6-2 or TRBV6-3; tentative D call: TRBD1 (5 bases). The CDR3 contains 15 residues. From germline, CDR1 is MNHEY and CDR2 SVGEGT. The CDR3 is CASSKIGGSNQTQHF. In DNA, the CDR3 is TGTGCCAGCAGTAAGATTGGGGGTAGCAATCAGACCCAGCATTTT.

This clonotype has ten or more counts. This chain links TRBV4-2 with TRBJ2-7, with D possibly being TRBD2 (6 bases). V was trimmed by 8 bases and J by 0 bases, leaving 17 bases between them. Germline loops: CDR1 LGHNA, CDR2 YNFKEQ. The length of the CDR3 is 15 residues. The CDR3, as DNA: TGTGCCAGCGCCCGAGGGCGGGACGACTCCTACGAGCAGTACTTC. It yields the protein CASARGRDDSYEQYF.

The chain recombines TRBV5-4 with TRBJ1-1, with D uncertain. The length of the CDR3 is 14 residues. Deletions cut 5 bases from V and 0 bases from J, with 11 bases between. Per the germline V gene, CDR1 is SGHNT and CDR2 is YYREEE (reference sequence). The CDR3 protein is CASRVRHMNTEAFF. CDR3 nucleotide sequence: TGTGCCAGCAGGGTCCGGCACATGAACACTGAAGCTTTCTTT.

J is TRBJ2-2 and V is TRBV28, with unresolved D. The germline V gene encodes CDR1 MDHEN and CDR2 SYDVKM. This CDR3 contains 13 residues. The V gene lost 6 bases and the J gene lost 4 bases, with 9 bases spanning the gap. The CDR3, as DNA: TGTGCCAGCAGGGAAGTCAGCACCGGGGAGCTGTTTTTT. Its translation is CASREVSTGELFF.

The chain uses TRBV6-5 and TRBJ2-7, with D maybe TRBD2 (5 bases). Trimming took 8 bases from V and 1 from J, leaving 9 bases between them. The CDR3 has 12 amino acids. Germline V lookup: CDR1 MNHEY, CDR2 SVGAGI. The CDR3 sequence: CASRTSSYEQYF. Here the CDR3 DNA reads TGTGCCAGCCGGACTTCTTCCTACGAGCAGTACTTC.

Concerning this clonotype: A much bigger clone sits one base away, suggesting this may be a read error. The conserved closing phenylalanine or tryptophan is absent in this CDR3, likely reflecting a read error. This chain links TRBV29-1 with TRBJ2-3, with TRBD1 as a possible D gene (7 bases). The V gene lost 4 bases and the J gene lost 5 bases, with 16 bases spanning the gap. The CDR3 runs to 14 residues. Germline loops: CDR1 SQVTM, CDR2 ANQGSEA. This chain's CDR3 is CSVVMQGGIDTQYL. CDR3 DNA: TGCAGCGTTGTGATGCAGGGGGGAATAGATACGCAGTATCTT.

Of note for this clonotype: A much larger clone differs by one base, so this may be a read error. The rearrangement links TRBV12-3 or TRBV12-4 to TRBJ2-1; D tentatively fits TRBD1 or TRBD2 (5 bases each). The CDR3 loop spans 14 amino acids. The CDR3 DNA reads as TGTGACAGCAGTTTGAGGGGATCCTACAATGAGCAGTTCTTC. Residues: CDSSLRGSYNEQFF.

In regard to this clonotype: Compared with germline, one end of the junction differs, possibly owing to a read error. J is TRBJ2-1 and V is TRBV6-5, with TRBD1 identical over 7 bases. Germline V gene sequence: CDR1 MNHEY, CDR2 SVGAGI. This CDR3 is 13 amino acids long. CDR3 loop: CAGRGTLNNEQFF. For the CDR3, the DNA is TGTGCCGGCAGGGGGACGTTGAACAATGAGCAGTTCTTC.

By share, this clonotype counts as medium-sized. The V gene is TRBV29-1, the J gene TRBJ2-2; 15 nucleotides match TRBD2. The CDR3 sequence is 17 residues long. V shed 4 bases and J 0 bases; nucleotides not matched to a gene: 3. Per the germline V gene, CDR1 is SQVTM and CDR2 is ANQGSEA. CDR3 loop: CSVAGTSGRPNTGELFF. DNA for the CDR3: TGCAGCGTTGCGGGGACTAGCGGGAGGCCGAACACCGGGGAGCTGTTTTTT.

Of note for this clonotype: A much larger clone differs by one base, so this may be a read error. The CDR3 does not close with the conserved phenylalanine or tryptophan, likely indicating a read error. The rearrangement links TRBV6-6 to TRBJ2-7; TRBD1 matches at 11 bases. CDR3 length: 15 amino acids. The V gene's germline CDR1 is MNHNY and CDR2 SVGAGI (reference sequence). With 6 bases clipped from V and 2 bases from J, the junction kept 6 bases outside the gene matches. The CDR3 nucleotides read TGTGCCAGCAGGGAAGGACAGGGGGCAACCTACGAGCAGTACATC. Translation: CASREGQGATYEQYI.

The V and J genes are TRBV6-1 and TRBJ1-5, with D possibly matching TRBD1 (6 bases). The V end lost 8 bases, the J end lost 4 bases, and 15 bases lay between the germline ends. The CDR3 has 14 amino acids. CDR1 and CDR2 from the germline V gene are MNHNS and SASEGT. The CDR3 bases are TGTGCCAGCTTCGAGGGGGTGAAGAATCAGCCCCAGCATTTT. Translating it yields CASFEGVKNQPQHF.

On this clonotype: A much bigger clone sits one base away, suggesting this may be a read error. The chain has TRBV29-1 and TRBJ1-1; possible D gene TRBD1, 6 bases. The CDR3 runs 13 residues. CDR1 SQVTM and CDR2 ANQGSEA come from the germline V gene. The CDR3 DNA reads as TGCGGCGCCCGACAGGCGACGAACACTGAAGCTTTCTTT. Translation: CGARQATNTEAFF.

The chain couples TRBV18 to TRBJ1-5, with D perhaps matching TRBD1 (5 bases). V was trimmed by 2 bases and J by 0 bases, leaving 11 bases between them. Germline CDR1 is KGHSH and CDR2 is LQKENI. This CDR3 has 16 amino acids. CDR3 bases: TGTGCCAGCTCACCATACGGGGGGTATAGCAATCAGCCCCAGCATTTT. It encodes CASSPYGGYSNQPQHF.